This TCR beta chain was sequenced in a study of T and B cells in COVID-19 patients. Trimming took 0 bases from V and 3 from J, leaving 15 bases between them. The germline V gene encodes CDR1 MNHEY and CDR2 SVGAGI. This CDR3 comprises 16 residues. TRB was amplified from approximately 250-480 ng of blood genomic DNA. BIOMED2 TRB-A/B primer pools were used in multiplex TRB PCR. TCRdb reanalysed the multiplex PCR reads using MiXCR and keeps one entry per CDR3 protein. The sample includes approximately 11,000 distinct CDR3 sequences, 25% to 35% of them seen just once. This clonotype was seen more than once but under ten times.

The chain is built from TRBV6-5 and TRBJ2-7, with D possibly called TRBD1 or TRBD2 (5 bases each). The sample consisted of blood. This TCR derives from a human donor who had recovered from COVID-19. The CDR3 reads CASSYSRGPSFYEQYF. CDR3 sequence (DNA): TGTGCCAGCAGTTACTCACGGGGCCCTTCTTTCTACGAGCAGTACTTC.